This T cell receptor (beta chain) is from a study of early T cells in non-severe SARS-CoV-2 infection. Study-wide context: Sequencing of bulk RNA from unsorted whole blood was done, without chain pairing. Notes on the study in general: Clonotype matching in VDJdb favored anti-spike CD8 responses and did not capture private and CD4 specificities.

V lost 6 bases and J 3 bases, leaving 11 bases between the germline ends. The germline V gene has CDR1 SNHLY and CDR2 FYNNEI. This CDR3 spans 14 amino acids. TCRdb fed the 5' RACE reads into MiXCR, producing one record per CDR3 protein. Counted here are some 67,000 distinct CDR3 sequences, approximately 13% occurring once; the ten biggest clones make up roughly 5%. The sample holds a few counts of this clonotype. Antigen specificity is unknown. Sample: whole blood. The receptor was derived from an adult who was a healthcare worker with PCR-confirmed SARS-CoV-2 infection or an uninfected control (not recorded which). The chain links TRBV2 to TRBJ2-2; D is possibly TRBD2 (5 bases). CDR3: CASSPLRDTGELFF. CDR3 bases: TGTGCCAGCAGCCCTCTGCGGGACACCGGGGAGCTGTTTTTT.